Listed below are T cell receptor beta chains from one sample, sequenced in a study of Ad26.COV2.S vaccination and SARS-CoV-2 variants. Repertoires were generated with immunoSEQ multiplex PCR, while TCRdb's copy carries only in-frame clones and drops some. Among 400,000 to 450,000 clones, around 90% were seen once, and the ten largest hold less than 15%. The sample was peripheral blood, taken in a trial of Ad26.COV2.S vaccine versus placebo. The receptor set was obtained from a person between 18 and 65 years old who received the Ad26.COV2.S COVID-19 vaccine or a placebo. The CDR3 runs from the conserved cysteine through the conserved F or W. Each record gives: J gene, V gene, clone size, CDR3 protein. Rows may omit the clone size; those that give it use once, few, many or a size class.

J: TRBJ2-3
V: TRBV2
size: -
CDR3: CASGTSGRDTQYF

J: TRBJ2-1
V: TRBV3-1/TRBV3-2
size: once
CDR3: CASSQAPGQGSTSGFYNEQFF

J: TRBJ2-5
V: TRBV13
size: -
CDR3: CASGFKTGLQETQYF

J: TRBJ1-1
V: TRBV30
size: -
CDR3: CAWSGYELAFF

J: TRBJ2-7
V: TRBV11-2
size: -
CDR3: CASSLSRFSSYEQYF

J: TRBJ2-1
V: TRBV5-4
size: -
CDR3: CASSSRDMADEQFF

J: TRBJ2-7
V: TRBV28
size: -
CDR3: CASSQPSGSSYEQYF

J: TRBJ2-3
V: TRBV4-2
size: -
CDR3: CASSPRLAGGRDTQYF

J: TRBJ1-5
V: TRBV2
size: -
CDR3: CASSPPSGNQPQHF

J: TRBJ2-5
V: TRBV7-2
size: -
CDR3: CASSLTSGRTRGGETQYF

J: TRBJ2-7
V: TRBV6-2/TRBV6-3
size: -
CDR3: CASSYGTAFEQYF

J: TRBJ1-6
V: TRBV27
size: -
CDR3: CASAPGFNSPLHF

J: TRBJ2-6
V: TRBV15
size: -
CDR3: CATSRDLSGGANVLTF

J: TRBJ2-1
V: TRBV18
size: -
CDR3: CASSTGLAGGLYNEQFF

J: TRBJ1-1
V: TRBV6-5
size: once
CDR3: CAGDGNTEAFF

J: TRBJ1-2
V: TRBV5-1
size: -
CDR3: CASSSLIGGPGYTF

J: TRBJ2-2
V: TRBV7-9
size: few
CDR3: CASSRLAGATGELFF

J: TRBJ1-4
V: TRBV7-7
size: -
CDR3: CASSLRARNTLGTNEKLFF

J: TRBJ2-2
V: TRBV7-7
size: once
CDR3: CASSPGLAGAPNTGELFF

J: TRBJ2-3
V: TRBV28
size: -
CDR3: CASSLVTILWGSTDTQYF

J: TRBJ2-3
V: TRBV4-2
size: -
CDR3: CASSQETRDTQYF

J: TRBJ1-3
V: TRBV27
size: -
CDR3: CASSLWRGQKESTGNTIYF

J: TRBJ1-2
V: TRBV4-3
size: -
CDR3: CASSQMTGLNGYTF

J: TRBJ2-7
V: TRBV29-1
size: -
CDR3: CSVASASSYEQYF

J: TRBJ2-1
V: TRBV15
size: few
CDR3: CATSPDGYNEQFF

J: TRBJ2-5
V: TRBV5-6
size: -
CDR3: CASSSVRNHQETQYF

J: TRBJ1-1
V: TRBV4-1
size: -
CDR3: CASSQGTATEAFF

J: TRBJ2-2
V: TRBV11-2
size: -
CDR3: CASSPRASVNTGELFF

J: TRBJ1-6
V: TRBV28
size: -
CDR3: CASSLEGENSPLHF

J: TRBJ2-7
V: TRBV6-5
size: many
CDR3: CASSYGDRSSYEQYF

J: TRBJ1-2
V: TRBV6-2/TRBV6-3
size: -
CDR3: CASSYVGRGYTF

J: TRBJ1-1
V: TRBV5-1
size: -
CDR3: CASSLGRGSLLNTEAFF

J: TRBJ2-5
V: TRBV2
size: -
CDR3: CASSEGHLGETQYF

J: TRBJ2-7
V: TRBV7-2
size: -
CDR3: CASSSGQGSYEQYF

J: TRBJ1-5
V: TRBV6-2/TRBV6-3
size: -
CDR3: CASSYFSTGTANYQPQHF

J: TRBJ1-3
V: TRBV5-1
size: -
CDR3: CASRFDGSSGNTIYF

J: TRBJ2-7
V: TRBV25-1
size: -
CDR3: CASSDQLTDTYEQYF

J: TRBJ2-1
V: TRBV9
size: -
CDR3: CASSVGGTGAPVEQFF

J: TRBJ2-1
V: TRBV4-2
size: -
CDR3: CASSQGPGPSYNEQFF

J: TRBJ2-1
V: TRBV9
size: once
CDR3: CASSVAGGLVDEQFF

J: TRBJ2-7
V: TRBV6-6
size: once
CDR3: CASSRHPGQGTYEQYF

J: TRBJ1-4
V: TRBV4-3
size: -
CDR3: CASSQPDRAHLFF

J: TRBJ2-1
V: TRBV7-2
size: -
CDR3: CASSHPEGPYNEQFF

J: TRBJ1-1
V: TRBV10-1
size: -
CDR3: CASSRQGLAEAFF

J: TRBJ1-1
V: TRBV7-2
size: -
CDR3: CASSSWTGLNTEAFF

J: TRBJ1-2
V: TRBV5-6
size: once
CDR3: CASSRKGQENYGYTF

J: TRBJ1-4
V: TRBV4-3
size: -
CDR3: CASSHTMTATNEKLFF

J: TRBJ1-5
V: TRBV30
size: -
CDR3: CAWSTGGFQPQHF

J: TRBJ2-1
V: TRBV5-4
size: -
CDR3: CASSLHSGRADNEQFF

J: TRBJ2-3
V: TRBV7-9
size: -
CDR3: CASSSPLSTDTQYF